This entry concerns a single T cell receptor (beta chain). Its cognate antigen has yet to be identified. The germline gene is not matched at one end of the junction; a read error may be the cause. The sample belongs to a study of T cell responses to AZD1222 COVID-19 vaccine listed by TCRdb under 2021. Context from the whole study: A total of around 240 trial participants underwent TCR sequencing, of whom nearly 210 had received two doses of AZD1222 and roughly 26 had received two doses of the MenACWY control vaccine. Trial participants were enrolled into age subgroups of 18-55, 56-69 and 70-plus years, which contained 148, 28 and 57 TCR-sequenced participants, respectively. On the study overall, not on this receptor specifically: After two AZD1222 doses, both the breadth and the depth of spike-specific TCRs were significantly higher than at day 0 and than in MenACWY recipients. CD4 TCRs associated with the vaccine covered the entire spike protein, and the dominant responses were in regions 160-218 and 743-854. Reportedly, close to half of the unique spike-specific TCRs recognized epitopes lying outside the regions that are mutated in the B.1.351 and B.1.1.7 variants. Because no day 14 peak-response samples were available, repertoires were characterized only after the peak T cell response. Most participants were white British and females outnumbered males, and the authors suggested that clonal diversity may have been underestimated. In the small 56-69-year group, the increase in depth fell short of significance, most likely because of low power. Conclusions about previously exposed vaccinees are limited because only 6 or 7 AZD1222 recipients were SARS-CoV-2 seropositive at baseline.

The CDR3 regions of human TCRbeta chains were analyzed by immunosequencing. Per the original workflow: Repertoire TCRs were checked for matches against a reference library of SARS-CoV-2-specific TCRs that had been generated using the MIRA antigen-specificity platform. Breadth was defined as the fraction of unique TCRs that were SARS-CoV-2-associated, and depth was defined as the fraction of total T cells that were SARS-CoV-2-associated. Using the MIRA data, every spike-specific TCR was mapped to the spike region that the TCR reacted to and assigned to either a CD4 or a CD8 class. Log10-transformed breadth and depth values were compared by one-way ANOVA with Sidak's multiple comparisons tests. The table was pulled from immuneACCESS by TCRdb, which kept in-frame rearrangements only. Such tables lose some clones; where checked, under half of the loss comes from unresolved V genes, and the rest has no known cause. The V and J calls and clone size were taken over from that table, and D and trimming were inferred from the DNA. Within this sample are 120,000 to 150,000 clones, with 70% to 90% of them counted one time only. Of the sample, about 3.4% falls within the top ten clones.

Taken from the germline V gene (reference sequence), the CDR1 and CDR2 loops are SSHAT and FNYEAQ. The CDR3 runs 13 amino acids, cysteine and phenylalanine included. Just CDR3 DNA is preserved here, 39 bases in frame from base 1. The time point label for this specimen denotes: about 28 days (+/-7) after the second vaccine dose. Because spike-specific TCR depth and breadth did not differ between the two schedules, AZD1222 recipients who got a second dose at roughly 4 weeks were pooled with those who got a second dose at roughly 12 weeks. Vaccinee samples were obtained from the UK trials COV001 and COV002, which included a single-blind randomized controlled phase 2/3 trial of AZD1222 (ChAdOx1 nCoV-19) in healthy adults. For TCRbeta chain sequencing, PBMC samples were collected from trial participants at day 0 and at day 28 after the second dose.

The chain is assembled from TRBV7-7 and TRBJ1-1; possibly the D gene is TRBD1, per 6 matching bases. The sequences come from peripheral blood, collected 28 days after the second AZD1222 dose. This TCR came from an adult who received the AZD1222 COVID-19 vaccine. The CDR3 region: CASSREEGAEAFF. At the DNA level, the sequence is TGTGCTAGCAGTCGCGAGGAGGGGGCTGAAGCTTTCTTT.